This T cell receptor (beta chain) was identified during a study of blood T cell repertoires in COVID-19. In germline, CDR1 is LGHNA, CDR2 YNFKEQ. Trimming took 4 bases from V and 2 from J; bases not matched to a gene: 11. The CDR3 loop spans 18 amino acids. The table came from immunoSEQ multiplex PCR; TCRdb's copy has only in-frame clones and leaves some out. The data contain 140,000 or so clones, about four fifths of them singletons. The source is a woman at least 80 years old with acute or convalescent COVID-19. The sequenced material came from peripheral blood. V and J are TRBV4-2 and TRBJ2-5; 12 bases are shared with TRBD2. For the CDR3, the DNA is TGTGCCAGCAGCCTAAGATTTAACCTAGCGGGGGGGCAAGAGACCCAGTACTTC. Translated, it gives CASSLRFNLAGGQETQYF.